These 5 T cell receptor beta chains share one sample of origin, sequenced in a study of cytomegalovirus exposure and HLA in healthy donors. In the PCR, 60 Vbeta and 13 Jbeta primers were used. The assay was immunoSEQ multiplex PCR, and TCRdb's table has in-frame clones only and misses some. Of hundreds of thousands of clones listed, less than 85% are singletons. The sample taken for sequencing was PBMCs. The receptors originated from a man aged 18 to 30 in good health and CMV-seronegative.

The gene calls are TRBV21-1 and TRBJ2-4; the tabulated D call, TRBD1, remains unverified against the DNA. TRBV21-1 is classified as a pseudogene. The length of the CDR3 is 18 residues. CDR3 in amino acids: CASSKVGRGLPAKNIQYF. The CDR3 nucleotides are TGTGCCAGCAGCAAAGTTGGCAGGGGGCTTCCAGCCAAAAACATTCAGTACTTC.

The chain has TRBV5-4 and TRBJ2-1; 15 bases map to TRBD2. V lost 4 bases and J lost 7; bases outside the gene matches: 6. The CDR3 runs to 16 residues. Germline-derived CDR1 and CDR2 are SGHNT and YYREEE (reference sequence). The CDR3 spells CASSPTGTSGGNEQFF. The CDR3 DNA sequence: TGTGCCAGCAGCCCGACCGGGACTAGCGGGGGGAATGAGCAGTTCTTC.

The J gene is TRBJ2-5, the V gene TRBV30, with D possibly matching TRBD2 (5 bases). The better agreement between TRBJ2-7 and the DNA end casts doubt on the J call. CDR1 is GTSNPN, CDR2 SVGIG, per germline (reference sequence). The CDR3 length is 13 residues. In nucleotides, the CDR3 is TGTGCCTGGAGTATTGCGGGCCGCGACGAGCAGTACTTC. Amino acids: CAWSIAGRDEQYF.

V gene TRBV28 combines with J gene TRBJ1-1; 9 bases align to TRBD1. CDR1 is MDHEN and CDR2 is SYDVKM in the germline V gene. The length of the CDR3 is 14 residues. V gave up 7 bases and J gave up 4 bases; unmatched junction bases: 7. The CDR3 loop reads CASKITGGFTEAFF. The CDR3 nucleotides read TGTGCCAGCAAAATCACAGGGGGCTTCACTGAAGCTTTCTTT. The full variable domain, its missing parts supplied by reference TRBV28 and TRBJ1-1, is DVKVTQSSRYLVKRTGEKVFLECVQDMDHENMFWYRQDPGLGLRLIYFSYDVKMKEKGDIPEGYSVSREKKERFSLILESASTNQTSMYLCASKITGGFTEAFFGQGTRLTVV.

The chain uses TRBV11-3 and TRBJ2-1; tentatively, D is TRBD1 (5 bases). The germline V gene encodes CDR1 SGHNT and CDR2 YENEEA. The V and J ends lost 6 bases and 6 bases respectively, with 12 bases between them. The CDR3 sequence is 13 residues long. The chain's CDR3 is CASSPDSLNEQFF. In nucleotides, the CDR3 is TGTGCCAGCAGTCCCGACAGCCTCAATGAGCAGTTCTTC.